Shown below are 15 T cell receptor delta chains from a single sample sequenced in a study of Vγ9Vδ2 T cells in congenital toxoplasmosis. A single-tube template-switch cDNA reaction was primed with TRGC- and TRDC-specific primers. The TRGC primer design covered both constant genes, TRGC1 and TRGC2. TCRdb repeated clone calling on the reads with CATT. The sample holds 900 or so delta-chain clones, approximately 25% seen once. What was sequenced was gamma-delta T cells from blood. All receptors derive from a child under 10 years old born to a mother with Toxoplasma gondii infection during pregnancy, either congenitally infected or uninfected (not recorded which).

In its sample, this clone is large (0.1 to 1%). The identical CDR3 is also encoded by other nucleotide sequences in the sample. This sequence joins TRDV1 and TRDJ1, with 8 bases fitting TRDD3. Unmatched junction bases numbered 26, after V lost 0 bases and J lost 11 bases. CDR3 length equals 20 residues. Germline V gene data show CDR1 as TSWWSYY and CDR2 as QGS. CDR3 DNA: TGTGCTCTTGGGGAACTGCTATACTCCCCTTACTGGGGGCCAAAGGGGGTGCTCATCTTT. Translation gives CALGELLYSPYWGPKGVLIF.

As regards this clone: This is likely an artifact of a read error, given a far larger clone one base away. This chain uses TRDV2 with TRDJ1; 12 bases fit TRDD3. Since TCRdb gives no J gene, matching the DNA to germline was used here to assign it. CDR3 size: 16 residues. J lost 5 bases, V lost 6 bases, and 12 bases had no gene match. Germline assignment: CDR1 GEAIGNYY and CDR2 EKD. CDR3 nucleotides: TGTGCCTGTACTTATCTGGGGGATACGTCCTCAGATAAACTCATCTTT. Encoded protein: CACTYLGDTSSDKLIF.

As to this clone: A far larger clone is off by one base, so a read error is likely. The genes are TRDV1 and TRDJ1, with 8 bases identical to TRDD3. TCRdb supplies no J gene; here it was assigned by aligning the nucleotide sequence to germline. Trimming removed 2 bases from V and 2 bases from J; junction bases left unmatched: 16. The germline V gene encodes CDR1 TSWWSYY and CDR2 QGS. This CDR3 is built from 19 residues. CDR3 sequence reads: CALGEGGQKEGDRTDKLIF. The CDR3 bases are TGTGCTCTTGGGGAAGGGGGCCAGAAGGAGGGGGATAGGACCGATAAACTCATCTTT.

This clone ranks as medium-sized (0.01 to 0.1%). The rearrangement joins TRDV2 to TRDJ1, with 7 positions matching TRDD3. Germline assignment: CDR1 GEAIGNYY and CDR2 EKD. The CDR3 spans 22 residues. The V segment lost 0 bases and the J segment 4 bases; nucleotides outside the gene matches: 28. The CDR3 region has the DNA TGTGCCTGTGACACCGTTGGAGCTTCGTCTGGGACTGGGGATAGGTATGACGATAAACTCATCTTT. Encoded protein: CACDTVGASSGTGDRYDDKLIF.

Concerning this clone: A read error is the likely source, as a far larger clone sits one nucleotide away. Other DNA sequences of this sample code for an identical CDR3. The chain has TRDV1 and TRDJ1; D is unclear. The J gene is not listed in TCRdb, so it was assigned here from a DNA match to germline. Per the germline V gene, CDR1 is TSWWSYY and CDR2 is QGS. The CDR3 is 17 amino acids. Trimming took 3 bases from V and 0 from J, leaving 17 bases between them. The DNA of the CDR3 is TGTGCTCTTGGGGAGGGCTACTTCGGAACATACACCGATAAACTCATCTTT. Translating gives CALGEGYFGTYTDKLIF.

The chain carries TRDV1 and TRDJ1; D gene unclear. This CDR3 has 15 residues. V lost 0 bases and J lost 2, with 10 bases in between. CDR1 TSWWSYY and CDR2 QGS come from the germline V gene. Here the CDR3 reads CALGELDETTDKLIF. The CDR3 region has the DNA TGTGCTCTTGGGGAACTCGATGAAACAACCGATAAACTCATCTTT.

Worth noting for this clone: This likely traces to a read error, being one base from a far larger clone. The J gene has no call, while the V gene is TRAV29/DV5; TRDD3 was called by the table and not checked on the DNA. CDR3 length: 22 amino acids. Germline V lookup: CDR1 NSMFDY, CDR2 ISSIKDK. This CDR3 reads CAARNGTGGYAVGAEYTDKRIF. The CDR3 nucleotides are TGTGCAGCACGAAATGGTACTGGGGGATACGCGGTGGGGGCCGAGTACACCGATAAACGCATCTTT.

For this clone: This likely came from a read error, as a far larger clone is one base away. Other DNA sequences within the sample encode an identical CDR3. The chain employs TRDV1 and TRDJ1; the match to TRDD3 covers 9 bases. Germline-derived CDR1 and CDR2 are TSWWSYY and QGS. The J segment lost 0 bases and the V segment lost 3 bases, leaving 8 bases of the junction unmatched. The CDR3 consists of 17 residues. The chain's CDR3 is CALGEGYWGTYTDKLIF. The CDR3 DNA follows: TGTGCTCTTGGGGAGGGCTACTGGGGGACGTACACCGATAAACTCATCTTT.

A few counts support this clone. Given a much more abundant clone one base away, this may be a read error. The V gene is TRDV3, the J gene TRDJ1; D is perhaps TRDD2 or TRDD3 (6 bases each). Trimming took off 4 bases at V and 4 bases at J, with 34 bases between the two ends. Germline CDR1 is TVYSNPD and CDR2 is GDNSRS (reference sequence). CDR3 length equals 19 residues. CDR3 amino acids: CASFPSRLYWEIPGDKLIF. CDR3 in DNA: TGTGCCTCCTTCCCTTCCCGATTGTACTGGGAGATACCGGGCGATAAACTCATCTTT.

Points on this clone: A read error likely explains this, since a far larger clone differs by one base. The V gene is listed as TRDV2; no J gene was called; the D call in the table, TRDD3, was not verified against the DNA. The CDR3 contains 13 residues. Germline assignment: CDR1 GEAIGNYY and CDR2 EKD. This CDR3 is CACDTWGTDKPIF. The CDR3 DNA reads as TGTGCCTGTGACACCTGGGGGACCGATAAACCCATCTTT.

This clone has a handful of counts. A far more abundant clone sits one base away, making this likely a read error. This rearrangement joins TRAV38-2/DV8 to TRDJ1, with TRDD3 matching 12 bases. V was pared by 1 base and J by 3 bases, with 31 bases of the junction left unmatched. The CDR3 runs 25 residues. The V gene's germline CDR1 is TSESDYY and CDR2 QEAYKQQN. CDR3 sequence reads: CAYRSQDSSENNLGDTRIQADKLIF. CDR3 nucleotides: TGTGCTTATAGGAGCCAGGACAGTTCCGAAAACAATCTGGGGGATACGCGTATCCAGGCCGATAAACTCATCTTT.

In its sample, this clone was seen a few times. TCRdb pairs this DNA with a much larger clone's protein that differs at residue 7, likely a read error; the protein shown was translated from the DNA. This chain uses TRDV1 with TRDJ1; D remains ambiguous. CDR1 is TSWWSYY, CDR2 QGS, per germline. This CDR3 has 17 amino acids. Trimming took 7 bases from V and 0 from J, leaving 21 bases between them. This CDR3 is CALVSRASRMYTDKLIF. The CDR3 DNA sequence: TGTGCTCTTGTTTCCCGGGCATCCCGAATGTACACCGATAAACTCATCTTT.

Relative to its sample, this clone is large. This rearrangement joins TRDV3 to TRDJ1; D remains unclear. This CDR3 is built from 13 residues. Germline values: CDR1 TVYSNPD, CDR2 GDNSRS (reference sequence). The germline V and J ends were trimmed by 5 bases and 0 bases, with 13 bases remaining between them. CDR3 DNA: TGTGCCGTGGGCGGGCTGTACACCGATAAACTCATCTTT. The encoded protein is CAVGGLYTDKLIF.

This clone has more than one count but fewer than ten. A far larger clone is only one base removed, so a read error is likely. The chain uses TRAV29/DV5 and TRDJ1; 9 bases map to TRDD3. The CDR3 totals 16 residues. Germline values: CDR1 NSMFDY, CDR2 ISSIKDK. V lost 6 bases, J lost 0 bases, and 12 bases stayed unmatched. This CDR3 is CAVLLRLGDHTDKLIF. The CDR3 nucleotides read TGTGCAGTACTCCTACGGCTGGGGGATCACACCGATAAACTCATCTTT. Using reference TRAV29/DV5 and TRDJ1 for the parts outside the CDR3, the full variable domain is DQQVKQNSPSLSVQEGRISILNCDYTNSMFDYFLWYKKYPAEGPTFLISISSIKDKNEDGRFTVFLNKSAKHLSLHIVPSQPGDSAVYFCAVLLRLGDHTDKLIFGKGTRVTVEP.

This clone was seen a single time. A far larger clone is a single base away, which makes a read error likely. The J gene was reported as TRDJ1; the V gene went uncalled; the DNA was not used to check the table's D call, TRDD3. CDR3 length equals 20 residues. This chain's CDR3 is CAALVSYWGNHPGGTDKLTF. For the CDR3, the DNA is TGTGCTGCGCTGGTCTCGTACTGGGGGAATCATCCAGGGGGCACCGATAAACTCACCTTT.